This T cell receptor (beta chain) came from a study of technical replicates of blood from a handful of donors. The germline V gene has CDR1 SGHAT and CDR2 FQNNGV. This CDR3 region has 18 residues. V was pared by 5 bases and J by 1 base, with 9 bases of the junction left unmatched. The repertoire was sequenced with immunoSEQ multiplex PCR; TCRdb's copy has only in-frame clones and lacks some. The data contain about 73,000 clones, 93% of them seen just once; the ten biggest clones take up approximately 0.25%. The receptor's source is a human donor in good health. The sequenced material came from T cells isolated from PBMCs. The chain is built from TRBV11-2 and TRBJ2-7, with 15 bases aligning to TRBD2. CDR3 sequence (DNA): TGTGCCAGCAGCCGAGACGGACTAGCGGGAGGGTTGTCCTACGAGCAGTACTTC. This gives the protein CASSRDGLAGGLSYEQYF.